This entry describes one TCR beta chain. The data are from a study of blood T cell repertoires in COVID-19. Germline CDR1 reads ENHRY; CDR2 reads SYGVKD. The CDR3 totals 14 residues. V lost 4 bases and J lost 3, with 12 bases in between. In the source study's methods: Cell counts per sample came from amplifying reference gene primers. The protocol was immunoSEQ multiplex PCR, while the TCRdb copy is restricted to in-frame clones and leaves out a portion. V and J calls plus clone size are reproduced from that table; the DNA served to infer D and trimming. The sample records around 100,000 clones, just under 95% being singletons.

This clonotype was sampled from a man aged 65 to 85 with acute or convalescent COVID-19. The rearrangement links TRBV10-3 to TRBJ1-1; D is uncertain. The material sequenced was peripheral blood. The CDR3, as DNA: TGTGCCATCAGTGTTCATAAAGGAGACACTGAAGCTTTCTTT. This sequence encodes CAISVHKGDTEAFF.